Sequencing of this T cell receptor (beta chain) was carried out in a study of cytomegalovirus exposure and HLA in healthy donors. Note on this clone: What it binds is not known.

Findings of the study overall: Some V segments (TRBV6-2 and TRBV6-3 among them) were excluded as indistinguishable. Analysis performed later showed TCR beta chains linked to HLA being more clonally expanded than equally common others.

Looked up from germline, CDR1 is MDHEN and CDR2 is SYDVKM. V lost 7 bases and J 3 bases, leaving 18 bases between the germline ends. The CDR3 covers 15 residues. Primers included in the PCR were 60 Vbeta and 13 Jbeta primers. The table came from immunoSEQ multiplex PCR; TCRdb's copy has only in-frame clones and leaves some out. The repertoire holds about 110,000 clones, with around 78% as singletons. The source material was PBMCs. This TCR came from a woman in her twenties or thirties in good health and CMV-seronegative. V usage is TRBV28 and J usage is TRBJ1-2; weak D call: TRBD1 (6 bases). The CDR3 reads CASKIGAGGYYGYTF. The CDR3 DNA follows: TGTGCCAGCAAAATCGGCGCTGGGGGCTACTATGGCTACACCTTC.